The sample holds one count of the clone carrying this T cell receptor (beta chain). Antigen: not known. The sample belongs to a study of OX40 agonist ivuxolimab in advanced cancers. Germline CDR1 is SGHTA and CDR2 is FQGTGA. V was pared by 5 bases and J by 0 bases, with 6 bases of the junction left unmatched. The CDR3 has 17 residues. General study findings and limits: At 0.1 to 3.0 mg/kg, CD4+ and CD8+ blood T cells expanded clonally by week 6.

Method: immunoSEQ multiplex PCR; TCRdb's copy keeps in-frame clones and lacks some. The sample shows more than 75,000 clones, about 88% of them seen only once. The receptor was isolated from an adult with an advanced solid tumor such as melanoma, head and neck, liver or kidney cancer. The source was CD4+ or CD8+ T cells sorted from blood, collected in a trial of the OX40 agonist ivuxolimab. The rearrangement joins TRBV7-3 to TRBJ2-6; 8 positions match TRBD1. DNA of the CDR3: TGTGCCAGCAGCGCACCCGACAGGGGCTCTGGGGCCAACGTCCTGACTTTC. It yields the protein CASSAPDRGSGANVLTF.